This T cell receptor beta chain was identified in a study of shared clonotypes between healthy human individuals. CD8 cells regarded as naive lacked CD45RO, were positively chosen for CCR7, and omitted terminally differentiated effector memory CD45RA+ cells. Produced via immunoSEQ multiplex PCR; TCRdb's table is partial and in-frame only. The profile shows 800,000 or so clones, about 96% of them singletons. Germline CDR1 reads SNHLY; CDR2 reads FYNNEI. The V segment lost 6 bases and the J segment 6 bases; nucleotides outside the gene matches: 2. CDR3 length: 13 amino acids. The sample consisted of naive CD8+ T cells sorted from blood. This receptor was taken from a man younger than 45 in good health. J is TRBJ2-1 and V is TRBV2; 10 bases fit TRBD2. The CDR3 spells CASRASGSNEQFF. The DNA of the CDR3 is TGTGCCAGCAGGGCTAGCGGGAGCAATGAGCAGTTCTTC.